This record covers a single TCR beta chain. This specimen comes from a study of T cells in Graves' hyperthyroidism and ophthalmopathy. Amplification of TCR beta CDR3 regions used RNA as the template. With the HTBI primer set, the TCR CDR3 went through a first round of RT-PCR. TCRdb reprocessed the multiplex PCR reads via MiXCR and lists one record per CDR3 protein. The sample gives hundreds of thousands of distinct CDR3 sequences, just over 35% of which show up once; around 29% is in the top ten. The TCR sequence derives from a woman aged 40 to 55 with Graves' hyperthyroidism. Sequenced sample: blood.

CDR3 loop: CSGVEQYEQYF. CDR3 nucleotide sequence: TGCAGTGGGGTGGAGCAGTACGAGCAGTACTTC. This sequence joins TRBV20-1 and TRBJ2-7; D is uncertain. Looked up from germline, CDR1 is DFQATT and CDR2 is SNEGSKA (reference sequence). The CDR3 is 11 amino acids. Trimming cost V 7 bases and J 4 bases, with 11 bases left between them.